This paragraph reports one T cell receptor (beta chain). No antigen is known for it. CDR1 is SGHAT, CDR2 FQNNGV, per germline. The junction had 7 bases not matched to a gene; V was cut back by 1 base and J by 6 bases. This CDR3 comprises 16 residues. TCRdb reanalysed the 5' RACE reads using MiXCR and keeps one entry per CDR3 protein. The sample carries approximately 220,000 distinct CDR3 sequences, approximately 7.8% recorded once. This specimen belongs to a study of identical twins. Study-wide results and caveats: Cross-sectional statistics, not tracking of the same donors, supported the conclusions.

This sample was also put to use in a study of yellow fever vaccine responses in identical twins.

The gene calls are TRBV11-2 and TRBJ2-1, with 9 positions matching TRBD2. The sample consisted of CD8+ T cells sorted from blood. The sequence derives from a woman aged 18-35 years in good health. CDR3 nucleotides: TGTGCCAGCAGCTTAGCTGCGGGGGGGAGGGGCAATGAGCAGTTCTTC. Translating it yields CASSLAAGGRGNEQFF.